Detailed here is one TCR beta chain. The data were obtained in a study of blood T cell repertoires in COVID-19. Study context: The samples span acute and convalescent COVID-19 from the United States, Italy and Spain. Sources were T cells, B-cell-depleted T cells, or PBMCs; the material itself was cDNA or gDNA.

The authors' processing: Estimation of nucleated cell counts relied on the amplification of reference gene primers. Here immunoSEQ multiplex PCR was the method, and the copy in TCRdb shows in-frame clones only, minus some. V and J calls plus clone size are reproduced from that table; the DNA served to infer D and trimming. The sample lists about 210,000 clones; around 80% were seen once. Trimming shortened V by 0 bases and J by 3 bases, and 15 bases separated the two germline ends. This CDR3 has 16 residues. Germline V gene data show CDR1 as MNHNS and CDR2 as SASEGT. The sequence was collected from a woman in her thirties or forties with acute or convalescent COVID-19. The chain employs TRBV6-1 and TRBJ2-7; no clear D. The material sequenced was peripheral blood. In DNA form, the CDR3 reads TGTGCCAGCAGTGAAGCCGTGACTGATATCCGCTACGAGCAGTACTTC. Its translation is CASSEAVTDIRYEQYF.